What follows are 4 T cell receptor beta chains derived from one specimen sequenced in a study of blood T cell repertoires in COVID-19. Only in-frame clones appear in the TCRdb table, and some are missing; sequencing was by immunoSEQ multiplex PCR. The table has 90,000 to 120,000 clones, roughly 80% seen once. The sample taken for sequencing was peripheral blood. All receptors come from an elderly woman with active or convalescent COVID-19.

V and J are TRBV5-1 and TRBJ2-5, with 7 bases fitting TRBD1. The CDR3 extends over 18 amino acids. Germline V gene data show CDR1 as SGHRS and CDR2 as YFSETQ. Unmatched junction bases numbered 15, after V lost 2 bases and J lost 2 bases. CDR3 region: CASSFSFNGRGSQETQYF. The CDR3, as DNA: TGCGCCAGCAGCTTCTCGTTTAACGGCAGGGGGTCACAAGAGACCCAGTACTTC.

The chain joins TRBV28 to TRBJ1-6; tentatively, D is TRBD1 (6 bases). This CDR3 spans 13 amino acids. The germline V gene encodes CDR1 MDHEN and CDR2 SYDVKM. V was trimmed by 8 bases and J by 7 bases, leaving 12 bases between them. CDR3 nucleotide sequence: TGTGCCAGCCGGGACACAATGAATTCACCCCTCCACTTT. Translation: CASRDTMNSPLHF.

This clone was recorded only once. CDR3 bases: TGTGCCAGCAGCTTTGGAGGGTTAAGCAATCAGCCCCAGCATTTT. It translates to CASSFGGLSNQPQHF. V is TRBV7-9 and J is TRBJ1-5; D ambiguous. Germline-derived CDR1 and CDR2 are SEHNR and FQNEAQ (reference sequence). Trimming removed 3 bases at V and 1 base at J, with 10 bases between. CDR3 length equals 15 residues.

The chain employs TRBV4-2 and TRBJ2-7, with TRBD2 identical over 8 bases. V was pared by 1 base and J by 1 base, with 9 bases of the junction left unmatched. The CDR3 is 17 residues long. Per germline, CDR1 LGHNA and CDR2 YNFKEQ. CDR3 bases: TGTGCCAGCAGCCAAGCCTCGGGGGGACTAGAATCCTACGAGCAGTACTTC. Amino acid sequence: CASSQASGGLESYEQYF.